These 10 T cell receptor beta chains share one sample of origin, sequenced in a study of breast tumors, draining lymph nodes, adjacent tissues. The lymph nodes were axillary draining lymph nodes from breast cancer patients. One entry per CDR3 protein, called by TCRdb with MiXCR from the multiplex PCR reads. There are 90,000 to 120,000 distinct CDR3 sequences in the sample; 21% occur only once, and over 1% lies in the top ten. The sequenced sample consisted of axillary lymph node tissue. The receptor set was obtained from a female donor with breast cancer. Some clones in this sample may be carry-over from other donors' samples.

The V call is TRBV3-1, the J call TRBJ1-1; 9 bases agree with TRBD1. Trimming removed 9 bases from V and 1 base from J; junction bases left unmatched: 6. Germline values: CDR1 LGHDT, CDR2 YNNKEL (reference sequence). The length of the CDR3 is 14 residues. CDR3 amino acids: CASKQGASNTEAFF. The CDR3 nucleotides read TGTGCCAGTAAACAGGGGGCGTCGAACACTGAAGCTTTCTTT.

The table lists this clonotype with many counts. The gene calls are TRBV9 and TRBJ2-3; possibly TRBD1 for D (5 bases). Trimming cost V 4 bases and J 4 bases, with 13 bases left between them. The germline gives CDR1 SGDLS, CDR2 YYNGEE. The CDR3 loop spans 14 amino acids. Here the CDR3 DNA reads TGTGCCAGCAGCTCCCAAACAGGATCAGATACGCAGTATTTT. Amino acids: CASSSQTGSDTQYF.

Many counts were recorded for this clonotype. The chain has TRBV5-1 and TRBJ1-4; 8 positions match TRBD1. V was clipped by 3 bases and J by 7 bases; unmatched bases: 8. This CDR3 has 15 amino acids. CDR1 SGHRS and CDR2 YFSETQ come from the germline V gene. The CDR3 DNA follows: TGCGCCAGCAGCTGGGGCGCCGGGACAGGTGAAAAACTGTTTTTT. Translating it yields CASSWGAGTGEKLFF.

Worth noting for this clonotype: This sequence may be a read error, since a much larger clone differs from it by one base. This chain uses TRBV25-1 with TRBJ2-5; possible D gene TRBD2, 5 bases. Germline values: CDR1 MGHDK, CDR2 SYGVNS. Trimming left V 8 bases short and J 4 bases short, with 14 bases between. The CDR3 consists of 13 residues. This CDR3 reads CASGYLAGETQYF. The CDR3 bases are TGTGCCAGCGGCTACCTAGCCGGAGAGACCCAGTACTTC. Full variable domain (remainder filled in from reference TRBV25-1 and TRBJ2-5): EADIYQTPRYLVIGTGKKITLECSQTMGHDKMYWYQQDPGMELHLIHYSYGVNSTEKGDLSSESTVSRIRTEHFPLTLESARPSHTSQYLCASGYLAGETQYFGPGTRLLVL.

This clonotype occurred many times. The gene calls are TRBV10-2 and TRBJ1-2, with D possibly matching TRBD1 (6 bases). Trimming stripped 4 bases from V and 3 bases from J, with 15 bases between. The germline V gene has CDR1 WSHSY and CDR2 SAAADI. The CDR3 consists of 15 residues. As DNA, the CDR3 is TGCGCCAGCAGTGTCGCAGGGGATCCGGACTATGGCTACACCTTC. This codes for CASSVAGDPDYGYTF.

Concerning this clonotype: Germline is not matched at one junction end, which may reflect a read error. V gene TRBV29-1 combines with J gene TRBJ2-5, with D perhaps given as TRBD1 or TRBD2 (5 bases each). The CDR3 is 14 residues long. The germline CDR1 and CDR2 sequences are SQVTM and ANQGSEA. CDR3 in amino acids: CSVGLAYAQGTQYF. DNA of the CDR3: TGCAGCGTTGGGCTAGCCTACGCCCAAGGGACCCAGTACTTT.

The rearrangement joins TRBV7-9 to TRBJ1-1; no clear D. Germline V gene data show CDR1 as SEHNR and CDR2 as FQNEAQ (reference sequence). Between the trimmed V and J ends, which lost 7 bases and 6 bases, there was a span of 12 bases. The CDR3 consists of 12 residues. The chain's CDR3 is CASTRGRSEAFF. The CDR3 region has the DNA TGTGCCAGCACCCGAGGTCGCTCTGAAGCTTTCTTT.

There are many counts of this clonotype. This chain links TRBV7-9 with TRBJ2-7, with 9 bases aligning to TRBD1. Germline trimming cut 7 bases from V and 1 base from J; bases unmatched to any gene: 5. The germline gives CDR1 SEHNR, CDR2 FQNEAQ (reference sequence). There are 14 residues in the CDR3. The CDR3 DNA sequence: TGTGCCAGCACGGCGGGACAGGGTTCCTACGAGCAGTACTTC. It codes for CASTAGQGSYEQYF.

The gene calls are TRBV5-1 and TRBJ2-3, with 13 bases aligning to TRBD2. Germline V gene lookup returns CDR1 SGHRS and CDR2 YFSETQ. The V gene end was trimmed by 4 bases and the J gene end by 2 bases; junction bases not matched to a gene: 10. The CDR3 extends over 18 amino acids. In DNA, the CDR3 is TGCGCCAGCAGCCCGATTAACGGACTAGCGGGGGACACAGATACGCAGTATTTT. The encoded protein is CASSPINGLAGDTDTQYF.

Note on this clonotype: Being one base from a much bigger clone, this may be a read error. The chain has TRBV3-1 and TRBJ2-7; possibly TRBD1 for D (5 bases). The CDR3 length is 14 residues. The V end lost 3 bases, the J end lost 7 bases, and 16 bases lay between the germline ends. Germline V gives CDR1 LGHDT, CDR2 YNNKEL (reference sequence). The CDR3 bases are TGTGCCAGCAGCCAGGGGCTTTCCCCGAAAGAGCAGTACTTC. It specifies CASSQGLSPKEQYF.